What follows are 9 T cell receptor beta chains derived from one specimen sequenced in a study of immune evolution from preneoplasia to lung adenocarcinoma. Sequenced by immunoSEQ multiplex PCR; TCRdb stores in-frame clones only, minus some. The sample records under 15,000 clones, about 85% being singletons. Sequenced: FFPE lung adenocarcinoma in situ tissue. These receptors all stem from a donor aged 70 or over with lung adenocarcinoma.

CDR3: CAWSVVQVGGETQYF. CDR3 bases: TGTGCCTGGAGTGTAGTTCAAGTTGGGGGAGAGACCCAGTACTTC. The chain recombines TRBV30 with TRBJ2-5; D tentatively fits TRBD1 or TRBD2 (5 bases each). Trimming stripped 0 bases from V and 4 bases from J, with 15 bases between. This CDR3 has 15 amino acids. The germline CDR1 and CDR2 sequences are GTSNPN and SVGIG (reference sequence). Filled out from reference TRBV30 and TRBJ2-5, the complete variable domain reads SQTIHQWPATLVQPVGSPLSLECTVEGTSNPNLYWYRQAAGRGLQLLFYSVGIGQISSEVPQNLSASRPQDRQFILSSKKLLLSDSGFYLCAWSVVQVGGETQYFGPGTRLLVL.

This clone was seen more than once but under ten times. The rearrangement joins TRBV10-3 to TRBJ2-6, with 8 bases that match TRBD2. CDR3 length: 17 amino acids. With 6 bases clipped from V and 1 base from J, the junction kept 8 bases outside the gene matches. CDR1 ENHRY and CDR2 SYGVKD come from the germline V gene. As DNA, the CDR3 is TGTGCCATCAGCGATTGGACTAGCAGATCTGGGGCCAACGTCCTGACTTTC. Protein product: CAISDWTSRSGANVLTF.

The gene calls are TRBV27 and TRBJ2-7; D is unclear. V was clipped by 6 bases and J by 5 bases, with 17 bases between them. Germline V CDR1 and CDR2: MNHEY, SMNVEV (reference sequence). CDR3 length: 14 amino acids. CDR3 nucleotide sequence: TGTGCCAGCAGCACGGCTATTCTACTCGACGAGCAGTACTTC. It codes for CASSTAILLDEQYF.

J is TRBJ2-5 and V is TRBV7-8; 8 positions agree with TRBD1. V lost 4 bases, J lost 4 bases, and 5 bases stayed unmatched. Per germline, CDR1 SGHVS and CDR2 FQNEAQ. The CDR3 consists of 14 residues. The CDR3: CASSSGQGGETQYF. CDR3 nucleotide sequence: TGTGCCAGCAGCTCCGGACAGGGAGGAGAGACCCAGTACTTC. Full variable domain (missing parts from reference TRBV7-8 and TRBJ2-5): GAGVSQSPRYKVAKRGQDVALRCDPISGHVSLFWYQQALGQGPEFLTYFQNEAQLDKSGLPSDRFFAERPEGSVSTLKIQRTQQEDSAVYLCASSSGQGGETQYFGPGTRLLVL.

J is TRBJ2-5 and V is TRBV9, with TRBD2 matching over 12 bases. Germline V gene data show CDR1 as SGDLS and CDR2 as YYNGEE. The CDR3 contains 18 residues. The trim removed 0 bases at V and 5 bases at J, leaving 11 bases unmatched. The CDR3, as DNA: TGTGCCAGCAGCGTAGCAGCCCTAGCGGGAGGGGACGGGGAGACCCAGTACTTC. Translating it yields CASSVAALAGGDGETQYF. Filled out from reference TRBV9 and TRBJ2-5, the complete variable domain reads DSGVTQTPKHLITATGQRVTLRCSPRSGDLSVYWYQQSLDQGLQFLIQYYNGEERAKGNILERFSAQQFPDLHSELNLSSLELGDSALYFCASSVAALAGGDGETQYFGPGTRLLVL.

The sample holds a few counts of this clone. The V and J genes are TRBV28 and TRBJ1-2, with D uncertain. The V end lost 4 bases, the J end lost 3 bases, and 18 bases lay between the germline ends. Per germline, CDR1 MDHEN and CDR2 SYDVKM. CDR3 size: 16 residues. For the CDR3, the DNA is TGTGCCAGCAGTTCCCCTGGAGGGAAGGTAGACTATGGCTACACCTTC. Translated: CASSSPGGKVDYGYTF.

CDR3 DNA sequence: TGTGCCAGCAGCCGAGAGGTCCTTTTGGACAATGAGCAGTTCTTC. This gives the protein CASSREVLLDNEQFF. The rearrangement links TRBV5-4 to TRBJ2-1, with D unresolved. Germline assignment: CDR1 SGHNT and CDR2 YYREEE (reference sequence). This CDR3 region has 15 residues. The V end lost 4 bases, the J end lost 5 bases, and 16 bases lay between the germline ends.

The chain has TRBV7-3 and TRBJ2-2; the match to TRBD1 covers 7 bases. CDR1 SGHTA and CDR2 FQGTGA come from the germline V gene. The J segment lost 4 bases and the V segment lost 7 bases, leaving 3 bases of the junction unmatched. This CDR3 is 13 amino acids long. CDR3 region: CASTNRGTGELFF. The CDR3 DNA follows: TGTGCCAGCACTAACAGGGGCACCGGGGAGCTGTTTTTT.

This clone was observed a handful of times. The chain combines TRBV9 with TRBJ2-7, with TRBD2 identical over 7 bases. V lost 3 bases and J lost 0; bases outside the gene matches: 6. Germline CDR1 reads SGDLS; CDR2 reads YYNGEE. This CDR3 is built from 15 residues. CDR3 protein: CASSAGTTSSYEQYF. The CDR3 DNA sequence: TGTGCCAGCAGCGCGGGGACTACCTCCTCCTACGAGCAGTACTTC.